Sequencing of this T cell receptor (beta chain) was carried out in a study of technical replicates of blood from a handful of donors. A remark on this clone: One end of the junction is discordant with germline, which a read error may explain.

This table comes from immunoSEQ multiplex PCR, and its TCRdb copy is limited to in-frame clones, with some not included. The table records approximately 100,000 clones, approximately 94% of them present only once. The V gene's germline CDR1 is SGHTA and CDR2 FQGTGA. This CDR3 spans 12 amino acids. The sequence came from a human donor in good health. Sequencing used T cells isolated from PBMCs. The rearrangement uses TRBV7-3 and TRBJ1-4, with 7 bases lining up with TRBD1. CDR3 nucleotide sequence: TGTGCCAGCAGCCCCCAACAGGGGTCACACCATTTT. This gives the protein CASSPQQGSHHF.